A selection of T cell receptor beta chains follows, all from one sample in a study of regulatory T cells in long-lasting Graves disease. In TCRdb, the multiplex PCR reads were re-called with MiXCR into one record per CDR3 protein. The sample records approximately 690,000 distinct CDR3 sequences, approximately 29% being singletons. Here the sequenced sample was peripheral blood mononuclear cells (PBMCs), taken when the disease was refractory, from a patient treated with antithyroid drugs. Receptor source: a female donor with Graves disease. Both conserved end residues are part of each CDR3. The D gene is left open where the match is weak. For some rows the clone size is stated as once, few or many, or as a class when expanded; others skip it.

j_gene	v_gene	abundance	d_gene	CDR3aa	CDR3nt
TRBJ2-2	TRBV24-1	NA	NA	CATSDGESFEYSGELFF	TGTGCCACCAGTGACGGGGAAAGCTTTGAGTACTCCGGGGAGCTGTTTTTT
TRBJ1-6	TRBV7-3	once	NA	CTSSLTPDSYSPLHF	TGTACCAGCAGCTTAACCCCGGACAGCTATTCACCCCTCCACTTT
TRBJ2-7	TRBV29-1	few	NA	CSGRDSYEQYF	TGCAGCGGGAGGGACAGCTACGAGCAGTACTTC
TRBJ1-2	TRBV28	many	NA	CASSPQGHSYGYTF	TGTGCCAGCAGTCCTCAGGGACACTCCTATGGCTACACCTTC
TRBJ1-1	TRBV28	few	NA	CASSFDRYPSNTEAFF	TGTGCCAGCAGTTTTGACCGTTACCCCTCGAACACTGAAGCTTTCTTT
TRBJ1-1	TRBV6-5	many	NA	CASSYLARNNEAFF	TGTGCCAGCAGTTACCTCGCCAGGAACAATGAAGCTTTCTTT
TRBJ1-2	TRBV7-2	NA	TRBD1	CASSSGPRQGSNYGYTF	TGTGCCAGCAGCTCTGGCCCAAGACAGGGAAGTAATTATGGCTACACCTTC
TRBJ1-1	TRBV3-1	few	NA	CASSPGDKSFTEAFF	TGTGCCAGCAGCCCGGGGGACAAAAGTTTCACTGAAGCTTTCTTT
TRBJ2-5	TRBV7-3	many	NA	CASSLTGSFRETQYF	TGTGCCAGCAGCTTAACCGGGAGTTTCCGAGAGACCCAGTACTTC
TRBJ1-1	TRBV11-2	few	NA	CASSLDPGPEAFF	TGTGCCAGCAGCTTAGATCCCGGGCCTGAAGCTTTCTTT
TRBJ2-5	TRBV14	NA	NA	CASSQGTLQETQYF	TGTGCCAGCAGCCAAGGGACACTTCAAGAGACCCAGTACTTC
TRBJ1-2	TRBV4-1	NA	NA	CASSQEDTGDNYGYTF	TGCGCCAGCAGCCAAGAGGACACCGGGGATAACTATGGCTACACCTTC
TRBJ1-1	TRBV28	many	NA	CASSWGATNTEAFF	TGTGCCAGCAGTTGGGGGGCGACGAACACTGAAGCTTTCTTT
TRBJ2-5	TRBV20-1	NA	TRBD2	CSADLAGGLQETQYF	TGCAGTGCTGACTTAGCGGGAGGCCTCCAAGAGACCCAGTACTTC
TRBJ1-5	TRBV4-1	NA	NA	CASSQGDLSNQPQHF	TGCGCCAGCAGCCAGGGAGACCTTAGCAATCAGCCCCAGCATTTT
TRBJ1-1	TRBV19	NA	TRBD1	CASRKTGIEAFF	TGTGCCAGTAGGAAGACAGGGATTGAAGCTTTCTTT
TRBJ2-7	TRBV29-1	NA	TRBD1	CSVVAGTGTYEQYF	TGCAGCGTTGTCGCCGGGACAGGGACCTACGAGCAGTACTTC
TRBJ2-1	TRBV28	few	TRBD2	CASRPSSGKGQFF	TGTGCCAGCAGGCCCTCTAGCGGGAAAGGGCAGTTCTTC
TRBJ1-5	TRBV2	NA	NA	CASREQGNVGNQPQHF	TGTGCCAGCAGGGAACAGGGTAATGTCGGGAATCAGCCCCAGCATTTT
TRBJ2-7	TRBV20-1	few	TRBD1	CSASTPGQTYEQYF	TGCAGTGCTAGTACTCCGGGACAGACATACGAGCAGTACTTC
TRBJ2-5	TRBV5-4	NA	TRBD1	CASFETGVAETQYF	TGTGCCAGCTTCGAAACAGGGGTGGCGGAGACCCAGTACTTC
TRBJ2-7	TRBV6-1	few	TRBD1	CASVRTGTPWSSYEQYF	TGTGCCTCAGTGAGGACAGGGACTCCGTGGAGCTCCTACGAGCAGTACTTC
TRBJ1-1	TRBV6-2/TRBV6-3	NA	NA	CASRYGVMNTEAFF	TGTGCCAGCAGGTATGGGGTGATGAACACTGAAGCTTTCTTT
TRBJ2-7	TRBV27	NA	NA	CASSTPGAALLEQYF	TGTGCCAGCAGTACCCCAGGTGCGGCCCTCCTCGAGCAGTACTTC
TRBJ1-2	TRBV7-9	few	NA	CASSLSGSGEAYGYTF	TGTGCCAGCAGCCTCAGCGGGTCGGGGGAGGCTTATGGCTACACCTTC
TRBJ1-2	TRBV10-3	many	NA	CAISESRDYGYTF	TGTGCCATCAGTGAGTCAAGGGACTATGGCTACACCTTC
TRBJ1-1	TRBV7-9	NA	NA	CASSTGRGGTEAFF	TGTGCCAGCAGCACCGGCCGGGGGGGCACTGAAGCTTTCTTT
TRBJ2-5	TRBV6-5	NA	TRBD2	CAGSSPGGRAETQYF	TGTGCCGGCAGTTCGCCCGGCGGGAGGGCCGAGACCCAGTACTTC
TRBJ2-1	TRBV2	many	TRBD2	CASSGTSGGDYNEQFF	TGTGCCAGCAGTGGGACTAGCGGGGGGGACTACAATGAGCAGTTCTTC
TRBJ2-7	TRBV2	many	NA	CASRGTLREQYF	TGTGCCAGCAGGGGGACTCTCCGCGAGCAGTACTTC
TRBJ1-1	TRBV6-5	many	NA	CASSYPNAGNTEAFF	TGTGCCAGCAGTTACCCAAATGCGGGGAACACTGAAGCTTTCTTT
TRBJ2-5	TRBV6-1	NA	NA	CASRAEGWTQYF	TGTGCCAGCCGAGCGGAGGGTTGGACCCAGTACTTC
TRBJ2-7	TRBV18	few	NA	CASSPSGGEAEQYF	TGTGCCAGCTCACCATCTGGGGGTGAGGCCGAGCAGTACTTC
TRBJ1-2	TRBV27	many	NA	CASSPGRGWDGYTF	TGTGCCAGCAGTCCCGGAAGGGGATGGGATGGCTACACCTTC
TRBJ1-2	TRBV30	few	TRBD1	CAQNKGQGDYGYTF	TGTGCCCAAAACAAGGGACAGGGCGACTATGGCTACACCTTC
TRBJ1-1	TRBV25-1	NA	NA	CATADTEAFF	TGTGCCACCGCGGACACTGAAGCTTTCTTT